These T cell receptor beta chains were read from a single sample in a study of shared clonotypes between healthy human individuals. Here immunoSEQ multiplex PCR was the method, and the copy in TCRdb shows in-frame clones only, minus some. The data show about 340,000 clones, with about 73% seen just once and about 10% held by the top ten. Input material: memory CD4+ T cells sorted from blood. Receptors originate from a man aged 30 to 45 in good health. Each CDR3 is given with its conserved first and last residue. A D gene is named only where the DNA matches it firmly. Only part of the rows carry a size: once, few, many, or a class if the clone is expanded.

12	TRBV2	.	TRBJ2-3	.	CASSKDSTTQYF	TGTGCCAGCAGTAAGGACAGCACTACGCAGTATTTT
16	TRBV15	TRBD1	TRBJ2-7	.	CATSRVGGQGDYEQYF	TGTGCCACCAGCAGAGTCGGAGGACAGGGGGACTACGAGCAGTACTTC
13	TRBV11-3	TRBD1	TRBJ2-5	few	CASSQGDQETQYF	TGTGCCAGCAGCCAGGGGGATCAAGAGACCCAGTACTTC
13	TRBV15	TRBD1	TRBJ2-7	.	CATSGSQGYEQYF	TGTGCCACCAGCGGCTCACAGGGGTACGAGCAGTACTTC
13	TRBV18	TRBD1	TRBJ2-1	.	CASQGQGIYEQFF	TGTGCCAGTCAAGGACAGGGGATCTATGAGCAGTTCTTC
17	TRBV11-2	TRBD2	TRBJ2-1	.	CASSFHTPGLAGNEQFF	TGTGCCAGCAGCTTCCATACACCGGGACTAGCGGGAAATGAGCAGTTCTTC
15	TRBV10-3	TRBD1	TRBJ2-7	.	CAISGRGRYGDEQYF	TGTGCCATCAGTGGCAGGGGGCGTTATGGCGACGAGCAGTACTTC
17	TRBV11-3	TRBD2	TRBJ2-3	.	CASSLGRLAGGTDTQYF	TGTGCCAGCAGCTTAGGGAGACTAGCGGGAGGCACAGATACGCAGTATTTT
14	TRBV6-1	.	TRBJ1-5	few	CASSEARDGQPQHF	TGTGCCAGCAGTGAAGCGCGGGATGGTCAGCCCCAGCATTTT
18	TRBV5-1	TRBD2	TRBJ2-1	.	CASSQTSGRTGSYNEQFF	TGCGCCAGCAGCCAGACTAGCGGGAGAACGGGCTCCTACAATGAGCAGTTCTTC
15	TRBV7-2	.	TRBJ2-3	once	CASSLMVGGTDTQYF	TGTGCCAGCAGCTTAATGGTGGGGGGCACAGATACGCAGTATTTT
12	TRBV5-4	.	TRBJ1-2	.	CASSLGGQGYTF	TGTGCCAGCAGCTTGGGGGGGCAAGGCTACACCTTC
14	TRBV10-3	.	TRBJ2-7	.	CAISKDGVPYEQYF	TGTGCCATCAGTAAGGATGGGGTACCCTACGAGCAGTACTTC
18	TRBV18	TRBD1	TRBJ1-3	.	CASSPSAGQGASGNTIYF	TGTGCCAGCTCACCGTCAGCCGGACAGGGAGCATCTGGAAACACCATATATTTT
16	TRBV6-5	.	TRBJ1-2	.	CASSYSVTAGGYGYTF	TGTGCCAGCAGTTACTCGGTCACCGCTGGGGGCTATGGCTACACCTTC
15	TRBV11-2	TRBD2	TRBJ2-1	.	CASSLQTSGYNEQFF	TGTGCCAGCAGCTTACAGACTAGCGGGTACAATGAGCAGTTCTTC
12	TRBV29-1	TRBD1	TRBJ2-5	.	CSVGTGQETQYF	TGCAGCGTTGGGACAGGCCAAGAGACCCAGTACTTC
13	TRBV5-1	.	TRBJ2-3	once	CASGYRDTDTQYF	TGCGCCAGCGGTTATAGGGACACAGATACGCAGTATTTT
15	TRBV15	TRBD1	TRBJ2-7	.	CATSRRQGGTYEQYF	TGTGCCACCAGCAGAAGACAGGGTGGGACCTACGAGCAGTACTTC
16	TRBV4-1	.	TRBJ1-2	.	CASSPVVLDTTYGYTF	TGCGCCAGCAGCCCCGTTGTTCTGGACACCACCTATGGCTACACCTTC
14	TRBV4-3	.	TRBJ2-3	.	CASSQRVFGDTQYF	TGCGCCAGCAGCCAACGAGTTTTTGGGGATACGCAGTATTTT
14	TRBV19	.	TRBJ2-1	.	CASISEGNYNEQFF	TGTGCCAGTATTTCGGAAGGGAACTACAATGAGCAGTTCTTC
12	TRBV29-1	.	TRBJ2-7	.	CSVYGVSYEQYF	TGCAGCGTTTACGGGGTCTCCTACGAGCAGTACTTC
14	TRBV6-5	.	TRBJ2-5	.	CASSYSTGESTQYF	TGTGCCAGCAGTTACTCTACTGGGGAGTCGACCCAGTACTTC
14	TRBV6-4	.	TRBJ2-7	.	CASSVELGSYEQYF	TGTGCCAGCAGTGTCGAACTAGGCTCCTACGAGCAGTACTTC
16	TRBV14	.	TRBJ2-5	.	CASSQWGPRSGETQYF	TGTGCCAGCAGCCAATGGGGCCCACGCTCAGGGGAGACCCAGTACTTC
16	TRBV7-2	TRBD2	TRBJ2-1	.	CASSFGGTSGSIEQFF	TGTGCCAGCAGCTTTGGCGGGACTAGCGGGAGCATTGAGCAGTTCTTC
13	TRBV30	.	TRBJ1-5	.	CAWSVTGGQPQHF	TGTGCCTGGAGTGTAACCGGGGGGCAGCCCCAGCATTTT
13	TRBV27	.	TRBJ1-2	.	CASSLRGTWGYTF	TGTGCCAGCAGTTTAAGGGGGACCTGGGGCTACACCTTC
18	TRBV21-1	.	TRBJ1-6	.	CASSKAWVGRSSHSPLHF	TGTGCCAGCAGCAAAGCATGGGTTGGACGGTCCTCACATTCACCCCTCCACTTT
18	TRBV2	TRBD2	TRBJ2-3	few	CASTSGLRLAGRADTQYF	TGTGCCAGCACGTCCGGCCTCAGACTAGCGGGTAGGGCAGATACGCAGTATTTT
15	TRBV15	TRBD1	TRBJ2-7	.	CATSRGGQGGREQYF	TGTGCCACCAGCAGAGGAGGACAGGGAGGTAGGGAGCAGTACTTC
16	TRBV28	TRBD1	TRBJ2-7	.	CASSIITTGVVYEQYF	TGTGCCAGCAGCATTATTACGACAGGGGTGGTCTACGAGCAGTACTTC
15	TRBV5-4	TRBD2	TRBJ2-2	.	CASSPGGRDTGELFF	TGTGCCAGCAGCCCGGGGGGTCGGGACACCGGGGAGCTGTTTTTT
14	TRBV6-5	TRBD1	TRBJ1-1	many	CASSRPGQGAEAFF	TGTGCCAGCAGTCGGCCGGGACAGGGTGCTGAAGCTTTCTTT
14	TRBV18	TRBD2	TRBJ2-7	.	CASSPTSGGYEQYF	TGTGCCAGCTCACCGACTAGCGGAGGATACGAGCAGTACTTC
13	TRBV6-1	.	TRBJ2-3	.	CASNAVETYTQYF	TGTGCCAGCAACGCGGTCGAGACCTATACGCAGTATTTT
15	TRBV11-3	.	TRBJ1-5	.	CASSLGQTGYQPQHF	TGTGCCAGCAGCTTAGGACAGACAGGTTATCAGCCCCAGCATTTT
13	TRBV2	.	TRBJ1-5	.	CASSRDGSKPQHF	TGTGCCAGCAGCCGGGACGGCTCTAAGCCCCAGCATTTT
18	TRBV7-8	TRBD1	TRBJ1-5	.	CASSTVVTGGAWRQPQHF	TGTGCCAGCAGCACGGTTGTTACAGGGGGCGCTTGGCGTCAGCCCCAGCATTTT
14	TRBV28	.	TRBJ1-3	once	CASSLTGVSNTIYF	TGTGCCAGCAGCCTGACAGGAGTCTCAAACACCATATATTTT
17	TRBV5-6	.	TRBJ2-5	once	CASSQLVKGGRQETQYF	TGTGCCAGCAGCCAGCTAGTAAAGGGAGGTAGGCAAGAGACCCAGTACTTC
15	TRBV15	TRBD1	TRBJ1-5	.	CATSRDWTGDQPQHF	TGTGCCACCAGCAGAGATTGGACAGGGGATCAGCCCCAGCATTTT
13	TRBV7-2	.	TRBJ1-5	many	CASSLRGNQPQHF	TGTGCCAGCAGCCTCAGAGGTAATCAGCCCCAGCATTTT
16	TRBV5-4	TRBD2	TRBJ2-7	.	CASSAGLAGGPYEQYF	TGTGCCAGCAGCGCTGGACTAGCGGGAGGACCCTACGAGCAGTACTTC
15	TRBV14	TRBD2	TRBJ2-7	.	CASSPLGRDSYEQYF	TGTGCCAGCAGCCCCCTAGGGAGGGACTCCTACGAGCAGTACTTC
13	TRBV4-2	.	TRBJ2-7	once	CASSQDVGFEQYF	TGTGCCAGCAGCCAAGACGTCGGGTTCGAGCAGTACTTC
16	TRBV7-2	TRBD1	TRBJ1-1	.	CASSTKGGFGYTEAFF	TGTGCCAGCAGCACTAAAGGGGGCTTTGGGTACACTGAAGCTTTCTTT